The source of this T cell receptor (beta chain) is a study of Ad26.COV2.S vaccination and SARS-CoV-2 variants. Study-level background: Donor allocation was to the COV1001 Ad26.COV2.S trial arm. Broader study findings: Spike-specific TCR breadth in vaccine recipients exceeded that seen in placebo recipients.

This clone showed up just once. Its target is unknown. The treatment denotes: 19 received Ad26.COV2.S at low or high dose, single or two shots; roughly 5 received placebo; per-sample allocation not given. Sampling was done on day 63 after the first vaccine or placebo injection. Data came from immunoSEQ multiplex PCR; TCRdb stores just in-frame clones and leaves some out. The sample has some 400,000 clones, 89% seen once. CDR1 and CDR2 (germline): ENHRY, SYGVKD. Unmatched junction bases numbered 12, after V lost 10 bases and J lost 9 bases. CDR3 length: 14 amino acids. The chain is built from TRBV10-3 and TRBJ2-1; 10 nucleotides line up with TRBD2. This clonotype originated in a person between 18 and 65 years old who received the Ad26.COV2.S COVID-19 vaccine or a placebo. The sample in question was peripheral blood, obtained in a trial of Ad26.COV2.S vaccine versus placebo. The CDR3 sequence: CATAIAGGMGEQFF. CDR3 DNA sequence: TGTGCCACCGCTATAGCGGGAGGAATGGGTGAGCAGTTCTTC.